The source of this TCR beta chain is a study of blood T cell repertoires in COVID-19. About the research overall: Acute-phase and convalescent COVID-19 samples originated in the United States, Italy and Spain. Nucleic acid was either cDNA or gDNA, and it came from T cells, B-cell-depleted T cells, or PBMCs.

Germline loops: CDR1 SGHDT, CDR2 YYEEEE. V dropped 10 bases and J dropped 0; count of bases not matched to a gene: 7. The CDR3 covers 14 residues. Study processing details: Reference gene primer amplification yielded estimated nucleated cell counts. Clones were sequenced by immunoSEQ multiplex PCR, and TCRdb holds only the in-frame ones, with some missing. V and J calls and clone size are as listed in that table; D and trimming were resolved from the DNA. The data contain fewer than 100,000 clones, about nine tenths of them singletons. The gene calls are TRBV5-6 and TRBJ2-1; 7 nucleotides agree with TRBD2. Material: peripheral blood. The sequence derives from a man aged 50 to 60 with acute or convalescent COVID-19. The CDR3 DNA sequence: TGTGCCGGAACCCGACTAGCCTCCTACAATGAGCAGTTCTTC. Protein: CAGTRLASYNEQFF.